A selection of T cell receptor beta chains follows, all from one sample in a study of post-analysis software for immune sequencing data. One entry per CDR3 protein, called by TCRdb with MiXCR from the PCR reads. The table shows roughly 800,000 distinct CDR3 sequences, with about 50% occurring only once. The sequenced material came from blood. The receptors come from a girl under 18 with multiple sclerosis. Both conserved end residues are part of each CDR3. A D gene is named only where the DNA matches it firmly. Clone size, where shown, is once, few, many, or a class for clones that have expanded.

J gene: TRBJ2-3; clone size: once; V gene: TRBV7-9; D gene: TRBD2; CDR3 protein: CASSPETSGSTDTQYF; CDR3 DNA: TGTGCCAGCAGCCCCGAGACTAGCGGGAGTACAGATACGCAGTATTTT
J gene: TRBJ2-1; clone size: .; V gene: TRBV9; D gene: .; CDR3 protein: CASRPVGSNNEQFF; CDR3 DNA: TGTGCCAGCAGACCCGTGGGGTCGAACAATGAGCAGTTCTTC
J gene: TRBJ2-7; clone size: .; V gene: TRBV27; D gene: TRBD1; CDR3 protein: CASSRAPGQLIYEQYF; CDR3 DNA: TGTGCCAGCAGTCGCGCGCCGGGACAGCTGATCTACGAGCAGTACTTC
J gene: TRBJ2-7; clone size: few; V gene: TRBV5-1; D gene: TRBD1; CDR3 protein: CASSTDKGAFYEQYF; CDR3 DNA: TGCGCCAGCAGCACCGACAAGGGGGCGTTCTACGAGCAGTACTTC
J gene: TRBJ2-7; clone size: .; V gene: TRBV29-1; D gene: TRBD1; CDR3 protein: CSVRTGVNEQYF; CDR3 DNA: TGCAGCGTCCGGACAGGGGTAAACGAGCAGTACTTC
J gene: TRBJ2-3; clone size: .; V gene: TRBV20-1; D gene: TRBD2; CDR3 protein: CSARDLGLAGGRDTQYF; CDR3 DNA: TGCAGTGCTAGAGATTTGGGACTAGCGGGGGGCAGGGATACGCAGTATTTT
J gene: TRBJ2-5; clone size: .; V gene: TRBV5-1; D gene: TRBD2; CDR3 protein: CASSLSGVYGQYF; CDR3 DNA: TGCGCCAGCAGCTTAAGCGGGGTCTACGGGCAGTACTTC
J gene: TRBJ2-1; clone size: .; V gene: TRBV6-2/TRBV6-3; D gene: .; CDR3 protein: CASSYYGGVDNEQFF; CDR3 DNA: TGTGCCAGCAGTTACTACGGGGGAGTCGACAATGAGCAGTTCTTC
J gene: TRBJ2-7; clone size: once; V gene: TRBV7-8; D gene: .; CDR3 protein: CASSLSFTGGRVPYEQYF; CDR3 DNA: TGTGCCAGCAGCTTATCTTTTACAGGCGGTCGGGTGCCCTACGAGCAGTACTTC
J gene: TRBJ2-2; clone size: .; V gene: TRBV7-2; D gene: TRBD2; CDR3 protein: CASLLAGRRELFF; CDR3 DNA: TGTGCCAGTTTGCTAGCGGGGAGGAGGGAGCTGTTTTTT
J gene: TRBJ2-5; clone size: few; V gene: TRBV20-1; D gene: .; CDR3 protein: CSARGVMETQYF; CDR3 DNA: TGCAGTGCTAGAGGGGTTATGGAGACCCAGTACTTC
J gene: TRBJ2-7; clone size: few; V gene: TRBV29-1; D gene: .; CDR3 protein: CSVQQGYEQYF; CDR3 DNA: TGCAGCGTTCAACAGGGCTACGAGCAGTACTTC
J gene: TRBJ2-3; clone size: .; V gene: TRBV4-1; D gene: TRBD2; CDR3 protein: CASSQDMAGLAGGSRYF; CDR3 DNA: TGCGCCAGCAGCCAAGATATGGCGGGACTAGCGGGGGGCTCCAGGTATTTT
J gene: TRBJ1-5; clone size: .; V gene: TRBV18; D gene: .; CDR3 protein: CASSPNRDYQPQHF; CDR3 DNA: TGTGCCAGCTCACCAAACAGGGACTATCAGCCCCAGCATTTT
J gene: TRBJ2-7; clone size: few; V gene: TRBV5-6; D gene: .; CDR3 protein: CASSQSYNEQYF; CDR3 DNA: TGTGCCAGCAGTCAATCCTACAATGAGCAGTACTTC
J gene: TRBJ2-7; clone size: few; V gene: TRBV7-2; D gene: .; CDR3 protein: CASSLGGTSRYEQYF; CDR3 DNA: TGTGCCAGCAGCTTAGGAGGGACGTCCCGCTACGAGCAGTACTTC
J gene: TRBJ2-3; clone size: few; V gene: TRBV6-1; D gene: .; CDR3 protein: CASSAFGRDTQYF; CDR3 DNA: TGTGCCAGCAGTGCGTTCGGAAGAGATACGCAGTATTTT
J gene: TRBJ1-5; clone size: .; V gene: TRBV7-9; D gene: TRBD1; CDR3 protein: CASSLSTGGQPQHF; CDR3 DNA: TGTGCCAGCAGCTTAAGCACAGGGGGCCAGCCCCAGCATTTT
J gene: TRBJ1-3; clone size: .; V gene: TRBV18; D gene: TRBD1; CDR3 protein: CASSPQDRISGNTIYF; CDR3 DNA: TGTGCCAGCTCGCCGCAGGACAGGATTTCTGGAAACACCATATATTTT
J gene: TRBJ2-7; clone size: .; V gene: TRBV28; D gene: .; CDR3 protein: CASTPTGTAYEQYF; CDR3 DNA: TGTGCCAGCACCCCAACCGGAACAGCGTACGAGCAGTACTTC
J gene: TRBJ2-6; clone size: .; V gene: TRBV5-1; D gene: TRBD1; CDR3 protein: CASSSDRGLSRPGANVLTF; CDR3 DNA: TGCGCCAGCAGTTCAGACAGGGGGCTGTCTCGTCCCGGGGCCAACGTCCTGACTTTC